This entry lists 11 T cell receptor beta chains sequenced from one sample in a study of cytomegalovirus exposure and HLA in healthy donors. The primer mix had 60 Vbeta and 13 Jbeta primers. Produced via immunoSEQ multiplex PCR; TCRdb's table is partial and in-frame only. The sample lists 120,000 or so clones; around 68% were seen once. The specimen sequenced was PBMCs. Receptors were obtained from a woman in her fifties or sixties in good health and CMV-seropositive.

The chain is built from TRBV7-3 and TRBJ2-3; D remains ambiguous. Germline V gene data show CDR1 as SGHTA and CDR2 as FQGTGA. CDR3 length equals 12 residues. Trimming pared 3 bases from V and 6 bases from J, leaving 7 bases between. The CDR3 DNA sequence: TGTGCCAGCAGCTTGTATGAGGATACGCAGTATTTT. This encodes CASSLYEDTQYF.

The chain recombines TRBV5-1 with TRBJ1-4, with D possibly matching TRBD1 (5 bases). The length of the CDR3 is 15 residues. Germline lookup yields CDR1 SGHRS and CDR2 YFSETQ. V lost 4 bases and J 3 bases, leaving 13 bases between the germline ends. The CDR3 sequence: CASSTSGFANEKLFF. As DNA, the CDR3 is TGCGCCAGCAGCACCTCAGGGTTTGCTAATGAAAAACTGTTTTTT. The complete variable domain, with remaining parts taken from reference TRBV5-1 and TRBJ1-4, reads KAGVTQTPRYLIKTRGQQVTLSCSPISGHRSVSWYQQTPGQGLQFLFEYFSETQRNKGNFPGRFSGRQFSNSRSEMNVSTLELGDSALYLCASSTSGFANEKLFFGSGTQLSVL.

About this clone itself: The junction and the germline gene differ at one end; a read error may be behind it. The CDR3 DNA is TGCGCCAGCAGCCCCGGACTAAACTACGGGCAGTACTTC. Its protein product is CASSPGLNYGQYF. The V call is TRBV4-1, the J call TRBJ2-7; a weak D match, TRBD2 (6 bases). In germline, CDR1 is MGHRA, CDR2 YSYEKL. The CDR3 has 13 amino acids.

The CDR3 DNA follows: TGCGCCAGCAGCTTGCCTAGCGGGAGCACCGCAGATACGCAGTATTTT. It encodes CASSLPSGSTADTQYF. The V and J genes are TRBV5-1 and TRBJ2-3; 10 bases map to TRBD2. V shed 1 base and J 4 bases; nucleotides not matched to a gene: 6. This CDR3 is built from 16 residues. Per germline, CDR1 SGHRS and CDR2 YFSETQ.

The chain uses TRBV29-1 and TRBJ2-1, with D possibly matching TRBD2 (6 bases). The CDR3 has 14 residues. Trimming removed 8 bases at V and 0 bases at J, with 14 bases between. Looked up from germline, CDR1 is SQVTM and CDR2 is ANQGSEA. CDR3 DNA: TGCAGCTCCGCGCGGGGTCCCTCCTACAATGAGCAGTTCTTC. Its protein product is CSSARGPSYNEQFF.

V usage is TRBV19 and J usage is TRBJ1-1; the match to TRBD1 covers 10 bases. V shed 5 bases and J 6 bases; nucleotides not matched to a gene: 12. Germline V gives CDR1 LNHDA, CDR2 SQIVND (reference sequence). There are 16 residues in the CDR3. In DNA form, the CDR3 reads TGTGCCAGTAGTGGAGGACAGGGGGAGGCATGGGCTGAAGCTTTCTTT. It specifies CASSGGQGEAWAEAFF.

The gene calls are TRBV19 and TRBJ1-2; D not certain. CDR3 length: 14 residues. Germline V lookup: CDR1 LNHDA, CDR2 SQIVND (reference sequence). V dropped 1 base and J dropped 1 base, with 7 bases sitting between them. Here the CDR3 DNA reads TGTGCCAGTAGTATAGGGCCCGTTAACTATGGCTACACCTTC. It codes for CASSIGPVNYGYTF.

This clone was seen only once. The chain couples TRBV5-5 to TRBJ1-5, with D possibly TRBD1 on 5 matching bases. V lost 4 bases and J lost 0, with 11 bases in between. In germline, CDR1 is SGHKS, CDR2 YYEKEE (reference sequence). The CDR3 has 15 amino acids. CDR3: CASSVDSFSNQPQHF. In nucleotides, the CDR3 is TGTGCCAGCAGCGTCGACAGCTTTAGCAATCAGCCCCAGCATTTT.

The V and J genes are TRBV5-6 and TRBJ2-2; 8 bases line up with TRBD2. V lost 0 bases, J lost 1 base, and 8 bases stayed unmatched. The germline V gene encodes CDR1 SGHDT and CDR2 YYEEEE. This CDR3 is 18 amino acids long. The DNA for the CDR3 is TGTGCCAGCAGCTTGGGCCAACCGGGACTAGGGAACACCGGGGAGCTGTTTTTT. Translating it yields CASSLGQPGLGNTGELFF.

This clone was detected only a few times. The CDR3: CASSGRLAGGPSSYNEQFF. The CDR3 DNA follows: TGTGCCAGCAGCGGACGACTAGCGGGGGGTCCTAGCTCCTACAATGAGCAGTTCTTC. The chain recombines TRBV7-9 with TRBJ2-1, with 13 positions matching TRBD2. Germline V lookup: CDR1 SEHNR, CDR2 FQNEAQ (reference sequence). The J segment lost 0 bases and the V segment lost 5 bases, leaving 10 bases of the junction unmatched. This CDR3 has 19 residues. The full variable domain, completed using reference TRBV7-9 and TRBJ2-1, is DTGVSQNPRHKITKRGQNVTFRCDPISEHNRLYWYRQTLGQGPEFLTYFQNEAQLEKSRLLSDRFSAERPKGSFSTLEIQRTEQGDSAMYLCASSGRLAGGPSSYNEQFFGPGTRLTVL.

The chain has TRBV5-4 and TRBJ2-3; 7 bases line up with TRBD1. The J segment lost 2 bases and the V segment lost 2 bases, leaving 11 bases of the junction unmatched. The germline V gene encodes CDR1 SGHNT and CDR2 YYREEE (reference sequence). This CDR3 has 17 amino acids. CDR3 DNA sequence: TGTGCCAGCAGCTTACTAACCGGGACAGCTGACACAGATACGCAGTATTTT. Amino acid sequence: CASSLLTGTADTDTQYF. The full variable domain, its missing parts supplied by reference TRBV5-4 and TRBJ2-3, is ETGVTQSPTHLIKTRGQQVTLRCSSQSGHNTVSWYQQALGQGPQFIFQYYREEENGRGNFPPRFSGLQFPNYSSELNVNALELDDSALYLCASSLLTGTADTDTQYFGPGTRLTVL.